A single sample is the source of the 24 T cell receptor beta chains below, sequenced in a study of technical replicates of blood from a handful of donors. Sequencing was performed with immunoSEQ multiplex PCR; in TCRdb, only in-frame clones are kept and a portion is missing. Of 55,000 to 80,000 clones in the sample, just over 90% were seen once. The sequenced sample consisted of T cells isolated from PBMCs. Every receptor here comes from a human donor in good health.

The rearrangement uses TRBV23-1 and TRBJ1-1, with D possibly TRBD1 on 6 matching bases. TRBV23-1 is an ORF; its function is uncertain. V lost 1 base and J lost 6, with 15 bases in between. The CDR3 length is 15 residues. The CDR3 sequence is CASSQYHRDNAEAFF. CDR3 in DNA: TGCGCCAGCAGTCAATATCACAGGGATAACGCTGAAGCTTTCTTT.

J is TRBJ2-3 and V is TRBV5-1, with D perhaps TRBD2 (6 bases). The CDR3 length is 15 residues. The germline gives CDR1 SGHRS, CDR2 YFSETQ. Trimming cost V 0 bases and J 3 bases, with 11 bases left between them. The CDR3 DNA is TGCGCCAGCAGCTTGGCATGGGGGAGGACAGATACGCAGTATTTT. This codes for CASSLAWGRTDTQYF.

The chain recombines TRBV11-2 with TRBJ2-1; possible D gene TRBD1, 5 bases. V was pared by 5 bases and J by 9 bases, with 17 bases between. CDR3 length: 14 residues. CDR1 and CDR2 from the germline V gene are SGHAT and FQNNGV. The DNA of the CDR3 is TGTGCCAGCAGCCCGTTTACAGGAATTGGTGAGCAGTTCTTC. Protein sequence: CASSPFTGIGEQFF.

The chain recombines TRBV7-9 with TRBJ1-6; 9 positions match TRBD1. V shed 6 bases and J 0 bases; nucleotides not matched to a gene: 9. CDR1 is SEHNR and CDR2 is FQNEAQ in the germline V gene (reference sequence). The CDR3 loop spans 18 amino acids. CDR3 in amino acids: CASSRAGTGSSYNSPLHF. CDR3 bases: TGTGCCAGCAGTCGAGCCGGGACAGGGAGCTCCTATAATTCACCCCTCCACTTT.

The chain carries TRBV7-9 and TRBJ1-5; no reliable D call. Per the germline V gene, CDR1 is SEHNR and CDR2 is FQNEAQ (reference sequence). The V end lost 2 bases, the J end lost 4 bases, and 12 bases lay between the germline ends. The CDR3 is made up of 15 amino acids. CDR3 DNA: TGTGCCAGCAGCTTATCGGGGTTTGTAAATCAGCCCCAGCATTTT. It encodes CASSLSGFVNQPQHF.

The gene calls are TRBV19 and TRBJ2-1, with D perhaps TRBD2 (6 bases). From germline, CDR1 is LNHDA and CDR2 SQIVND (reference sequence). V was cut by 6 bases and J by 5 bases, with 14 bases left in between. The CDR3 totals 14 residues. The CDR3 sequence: CASRLDYLNNEQFF. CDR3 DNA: TGTGCCAGTAGGTTGGACTACCTTAACAATGAGCAGTTCTTC.

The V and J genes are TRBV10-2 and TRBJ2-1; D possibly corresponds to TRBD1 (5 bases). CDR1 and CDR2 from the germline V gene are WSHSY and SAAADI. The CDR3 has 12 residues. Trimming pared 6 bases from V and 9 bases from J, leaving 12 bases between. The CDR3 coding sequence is TGCGCCAGCAGCGGTCAGGGCGGTGAGCAGTTCTTC. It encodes CASSGQGGEQFF.

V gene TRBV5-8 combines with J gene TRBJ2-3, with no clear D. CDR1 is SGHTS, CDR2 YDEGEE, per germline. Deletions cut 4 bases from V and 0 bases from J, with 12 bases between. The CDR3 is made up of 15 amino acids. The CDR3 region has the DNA TGTGCCAGCAGCCAACCTAAAACGAGCACAGATACGCAGTATTTT. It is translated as CASSQPKTSTDTQYF.

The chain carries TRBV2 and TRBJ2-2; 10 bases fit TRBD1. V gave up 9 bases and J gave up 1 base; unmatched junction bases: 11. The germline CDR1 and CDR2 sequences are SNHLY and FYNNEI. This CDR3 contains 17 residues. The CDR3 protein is CARTRDRGLKNTGELFF. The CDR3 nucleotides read TGTGCCAGAACTCGGGACAGGGGCCTCAAGAACACCGGGGAGCTGTTTTTT.

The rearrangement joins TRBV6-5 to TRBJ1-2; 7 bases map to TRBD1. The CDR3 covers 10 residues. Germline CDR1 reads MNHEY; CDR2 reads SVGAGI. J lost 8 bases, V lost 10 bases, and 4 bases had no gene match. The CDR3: CATYRGGYTF. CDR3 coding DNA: TGTGCCACCTACAGGGGAGGCTACACCTTC.

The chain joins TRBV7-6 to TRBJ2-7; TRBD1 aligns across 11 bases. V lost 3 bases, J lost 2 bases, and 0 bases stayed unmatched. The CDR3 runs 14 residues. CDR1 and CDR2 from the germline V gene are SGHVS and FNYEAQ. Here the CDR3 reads CASSLGQGAYEQYF. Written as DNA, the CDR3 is TGTGCCAGCAGCTTGGGACAGGGGGCCTACGAGCAGTACTTC.

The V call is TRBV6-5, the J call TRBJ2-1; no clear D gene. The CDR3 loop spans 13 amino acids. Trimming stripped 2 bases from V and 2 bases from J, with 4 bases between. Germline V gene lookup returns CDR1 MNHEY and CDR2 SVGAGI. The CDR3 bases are TGTGCCAGCAGTTACCATCCCTACAATGAGCAGTTCTTC. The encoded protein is CASSYHPYNEQFF.

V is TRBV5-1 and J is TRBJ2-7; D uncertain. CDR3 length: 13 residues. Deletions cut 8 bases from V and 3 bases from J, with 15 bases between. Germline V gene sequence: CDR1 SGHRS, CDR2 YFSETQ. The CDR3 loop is CASPVTVGYEQYF. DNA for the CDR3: TGCGCCAGTCCAGTTACAGTTGGCTACGAGCAGTACTTC. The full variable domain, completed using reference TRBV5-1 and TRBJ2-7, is KAGVTQTPRYLIKTRGQQVTLSCSPISGHRSVSWYQQTPGQGLQFLFEYFSETQRNKGNFPGRFSGRQFSNSRSEMNVSTLELGDSALYLCASPVTVGYEQYFGPGTRLTVT.

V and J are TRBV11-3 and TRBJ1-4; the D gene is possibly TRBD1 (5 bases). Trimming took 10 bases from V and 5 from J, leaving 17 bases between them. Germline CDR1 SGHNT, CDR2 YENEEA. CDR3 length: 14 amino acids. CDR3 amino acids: CATSGRGSNEKLFF. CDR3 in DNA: TGTGCCACTTCGGGGAGGGGCTCAAATGAAAAACTGTTTTTT.

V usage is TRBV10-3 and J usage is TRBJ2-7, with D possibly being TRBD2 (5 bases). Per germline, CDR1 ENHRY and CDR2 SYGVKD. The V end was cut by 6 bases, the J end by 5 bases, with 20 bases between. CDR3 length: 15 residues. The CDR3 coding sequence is TGTGCCATCAGCAAGGCGGGTGGGAATCTCCACGAGCAGTACTTC. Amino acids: CAISKAGGNLHEQYF.

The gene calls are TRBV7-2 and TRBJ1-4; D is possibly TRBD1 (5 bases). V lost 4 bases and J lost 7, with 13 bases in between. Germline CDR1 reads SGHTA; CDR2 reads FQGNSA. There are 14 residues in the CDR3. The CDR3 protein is CASSSAGHLEKLFF. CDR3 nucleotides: TGTGCCAGCAGCTCCGCCGGACACCTTGAAAAACTGTTTTTT.

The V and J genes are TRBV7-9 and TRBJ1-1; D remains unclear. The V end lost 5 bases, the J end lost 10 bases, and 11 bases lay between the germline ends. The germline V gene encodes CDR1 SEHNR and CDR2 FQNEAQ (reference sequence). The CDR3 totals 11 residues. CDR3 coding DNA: TGTGCCAGCAGCACACGACTGGGAGCTTTCTTT. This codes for CASSTRLGAFF.

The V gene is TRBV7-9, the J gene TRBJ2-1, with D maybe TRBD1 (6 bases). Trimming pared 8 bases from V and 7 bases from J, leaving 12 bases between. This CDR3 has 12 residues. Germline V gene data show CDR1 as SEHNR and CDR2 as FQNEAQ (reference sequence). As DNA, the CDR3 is TGTGCCAGCCGGACAGAGGGGAATGAGCAGTTCTTC. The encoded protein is CASRTEGNEQFF.

The CDR3 loop is CASSYRASPYNEQFF. The CDR3, as DNA: TGTGCCAGCAGTTACAGAGCTAGCCCCTACAATGAGCAGTTCTTC. The V call is TRBV6-5, the J call TRBJ2-1; the D gene is possibly TRBD2 (5 bases). V lost 2 bases and J 2 bases, leaving 10 bases between the germline ends. The CDR3 runs 15 residues. Germline lookup yields CDR1 MNHEY and CDR2 SVGAGI.

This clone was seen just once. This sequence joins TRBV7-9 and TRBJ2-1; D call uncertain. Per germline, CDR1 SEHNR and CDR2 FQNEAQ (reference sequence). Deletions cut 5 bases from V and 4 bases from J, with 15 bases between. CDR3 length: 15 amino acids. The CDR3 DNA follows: TGTGCCAGCAGCCCAACCGGGTATCCATACAATGAGCAGTTCTTC. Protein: CASSPTGYPYNEQFF.

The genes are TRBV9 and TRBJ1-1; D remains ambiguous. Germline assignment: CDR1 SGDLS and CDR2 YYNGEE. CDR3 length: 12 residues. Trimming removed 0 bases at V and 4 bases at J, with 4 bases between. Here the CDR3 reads CASSVAGTEAFF. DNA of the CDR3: TGTGCCAGCAGCGTAGCGGGCACTGAAGCTTTCTTT.

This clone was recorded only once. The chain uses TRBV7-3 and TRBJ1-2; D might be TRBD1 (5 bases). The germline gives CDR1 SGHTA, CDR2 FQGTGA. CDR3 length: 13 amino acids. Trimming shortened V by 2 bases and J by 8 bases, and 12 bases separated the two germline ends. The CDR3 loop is CASSLGQGRGYTF. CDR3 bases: TGTGCCAGCAGCTTAGGGCAGGGAAGGGGCTACACCTTC.

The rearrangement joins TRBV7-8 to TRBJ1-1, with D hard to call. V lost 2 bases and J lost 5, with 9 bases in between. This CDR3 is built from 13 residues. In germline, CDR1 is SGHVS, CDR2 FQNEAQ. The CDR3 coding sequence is TGTGCCAGCAGCTTATTGGGAGGTACTGAAGCTTTCTTT. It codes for CASSLLGGTEAFF.

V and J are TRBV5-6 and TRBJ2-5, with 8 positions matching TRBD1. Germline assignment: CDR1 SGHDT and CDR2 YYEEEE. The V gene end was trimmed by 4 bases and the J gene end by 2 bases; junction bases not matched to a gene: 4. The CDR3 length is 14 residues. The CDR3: CASSVRTGQETQYF. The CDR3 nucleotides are TGTGCCAGCAGCGTACGGACAGGGCAAGAGACCCAGTACTTC.